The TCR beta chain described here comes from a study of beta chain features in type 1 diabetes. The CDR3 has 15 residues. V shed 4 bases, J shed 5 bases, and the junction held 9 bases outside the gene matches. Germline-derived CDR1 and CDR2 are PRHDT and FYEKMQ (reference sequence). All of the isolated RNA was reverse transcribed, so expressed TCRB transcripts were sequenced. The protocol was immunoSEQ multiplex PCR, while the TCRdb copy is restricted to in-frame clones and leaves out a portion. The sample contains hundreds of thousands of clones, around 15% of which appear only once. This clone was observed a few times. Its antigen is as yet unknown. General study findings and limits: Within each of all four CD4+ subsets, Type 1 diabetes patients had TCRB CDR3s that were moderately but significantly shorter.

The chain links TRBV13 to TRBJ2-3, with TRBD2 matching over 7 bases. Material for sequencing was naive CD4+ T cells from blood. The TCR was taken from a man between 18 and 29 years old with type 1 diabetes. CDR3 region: CASSSLRGGGDTQYF. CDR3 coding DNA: TGTGCCAGCAGCTCATTGCGCGGGGGTGGAGATACGCAGTATTTT.